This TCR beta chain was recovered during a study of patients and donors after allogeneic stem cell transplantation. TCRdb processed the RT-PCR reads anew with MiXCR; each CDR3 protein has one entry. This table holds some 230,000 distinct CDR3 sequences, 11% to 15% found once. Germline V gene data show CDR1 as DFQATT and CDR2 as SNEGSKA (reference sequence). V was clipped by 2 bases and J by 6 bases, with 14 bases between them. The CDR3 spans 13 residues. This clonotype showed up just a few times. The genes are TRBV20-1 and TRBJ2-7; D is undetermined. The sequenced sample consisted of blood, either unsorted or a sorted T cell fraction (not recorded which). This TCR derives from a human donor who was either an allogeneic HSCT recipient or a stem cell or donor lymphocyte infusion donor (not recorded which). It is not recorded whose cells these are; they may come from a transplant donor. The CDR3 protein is CSARLTASLEQYF. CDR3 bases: TGCAGTGCTAGACTTACAGCATCCCTCGAGCAGTACTTC.